This T cell receptor beta chain was recorded in a study of blood T cells in healthy people across ages (dated by TCRdb to between 2014 and 2017). Some background on the complete study: Template switching captured roughly one uniquely barcoded TCR beta cDNA molecule per two T cells in model experiments. The donors were split into four age groups: young (average 16 years), middle-aged (over 35), aged (approximately 60) and long-lived (about 82). Age-related changes in TCR beta repertoire diversity were measured in the study by deep sequencing normalized with unique cDNA molecular identifiers. Donors of different ages were randomly distributed across sequencing lanes to avoid experimental bias. Two additional independent replicas of 1 million unique cDNA reads from the same blood draw were analyzed for two donors (one aged 18 to 30 and one aged 80 or older).

Systemically healthy Caucasian individuals from Russia, some 40 in total and aged about 6 to 100 years, were included as donors. Each donor gave about 9.2 milliliters of peripheral blood, drawn into EDTA-treated Vacutainer tubes. Ficoll-Paque density-gradient centrifugation was used to isolate PBMCs, with at least 7 million obtained per sample. Total RNA, at least 6 micrograms per sample, was extracted from PBMCs with Trizol reagent. The percentages of naive CD45RAhigh/CD27high T cells were determined by flow cytometry on a PBMC aliquot from every donor. The library came from 5' RACE. Instrument used: Illumina HiSeq 2500. A second PCR of roughly 7 to 12 cycles was performed with a sample-barcoded 5' primer and a J-beta primer mix. Each TCR beta cDNA molecule received a unique molecular identifier from a template-switch 5' adaptor carrying 12 random nucleotides. At least 2.5 million CDR3-containing paired-end reads were obtained from each sample. First-strand cDNA was synthesized from all RNA with the Mint cDNA synthesis kit, primed by a TRBC-specific oligonucleotide. Following uracil-DNA glycosylase treatment, a first 18-cycle PCR with universal primers M1SS and BC2_uni_R was performed on all cDNA. In the authors' own workflow: Each sample was normalized by randomly selecting 1 million high-quality reads, each carrying a distinct molecular identifier. Reads with shared molecular identifiers were discarded instead of being binned into consensus sequences. MiTCR, with a Q25 quality threshold and the strictest error-elimination algorithm, was used for CDR3 identification, clonotype clustering and error correction. A nonparametric unseen species model with Euler transformation was used to estimate a lower bound on total TCR beta diversity. TCRdb itself trimmed the public reads at Q25 with fastp, ran MiXCR and retained productive beta chains. Rows are combined by CDR3 protein, so each entry shows the most common genes and DNA. TCRdb, not the original authors, processed these V and J calls. The sample data list approximately 900,000 distinct CDR3 sequences, and around 48% of these were observed just once. Under 15% of the sample is taken by the ten largest.

Results the study describes overall, beyond this receptor: Because profiling used bulk unsorted PBMCs, naive and antigen-experienced compartments could not be compared conclusively. The CMV infection status of donors was not known, potentially confounding age-related changes in expanded clonotypes. Compared with the aged group, more naive CD4+ T cells, fewer expanded clones and increased TCR diversity were shown by the long-lived group, suggesting age selection. There was a strong correlation between observed TCR beta diversity and the percentage of naive T cells measured by flow cytometry. As age increased, observed TCR beta diversity per million T cells dropped in a roughly linear way, and a significant reduction was already evident by age about 40. Estimates of total diversity based on one million sequenced T cells were considered lower bounds and underestimates.

This clonotype was seen a handful of times. Its antigen remains unidentified. Per-base qualities were not stored, and no clone one base away is much larger. Between the V and J ends, shortened by 4 bases and 6 bases respectively, the junction contains 8 bases. Measured from the cysteine to the phenylalanine, the CDR3 is 12 residues long. Only the CDR3 portion is preserved as DNA: 36 bases, with reading frame beginning at the first base. The CDR1 and CDR2 encoded by the germline V gene are SGHRS and YFSETQ. The sequenced material came from blood. Here the chain combines TRBV5-1 and TRBJ2-1; the D gene identity is not certain. This clonotype was obtained from a young man in good health. The CDR3: CASSAKLNEQFF. The base sequence is TGCGCCAGCAGCGCCAAACTCAATGAGCAGTTCTTC. The entire variable domain, with the stretches around the CDR3 drawn from the reference TRBV5-1 and TRBJ2-1 proteins, is KAGVTQTPRYLIKTRGQQVTLSCSPISGHRSVSWYQQTPGQGLQFLFEYFSETQRNKGNFPGRFSGRQFSNSRSEMNVSTLELGDSALYLCASSAKLNEQFFGPGTRLTVL.